A single sample is the source of the 10 T cell receptor beta chains below, sequenced in a study of cytomegalovirus exposure and HLA in healthy donors. PCR was performed using 60 Vbeta and 13 Jbeta primers. Libraries were prepared by immunoSEQ multiplex PCR; TCRdb keeps only in-frame clonotypes and omits some of them. This sample has around 110,000 clones, with around 80% found just once. Material: PBMCs. Receptors were obtained from a man aged 25-45 years in good health and CMV-seropositive.

The chain is built from TRBV28 and TRBJ1-2; the D gene is possibly TRBD1 (6 bases). The V end lost 6 bases, the J end lost 13 bases, and 18 bases lay between the germline ends. Germline V gene data show CDR1 as MDHEN and CDR2 as SYDVKM. The CDR3 is 12 amino acids. The chain's CDR3 is CASSRRQDPLTF. As DNA, the CDR3 is TGTGCCAGCAGCCGTCGACAGGACCCCCTCACCTTC.

The chain has TRBV6-1 and TRBJ2-5; 11 bases align to TRBD2. V was clipped by 3 bases and J by 5 bases; unmatched bases: 8. Germline V CDR1 and CDR2: MNHNS, SASEGT. The CDR3 covers 16 residues. CDR3 nucleotides: TGTGCCAGCAGTGATAGCGGGGGGGCCTTGTTGGAGACCCAGTACTTC. Amino acids: CASSDSGGALLETQYF.

This sequence joins TRBV5-1 and TRBJ2-5; 8 bases line up with TRBD1. The CDR3 contains 13 residues. Germline lookup yields CDR1 SGHRS and CDR2 YFSETQ. J gave up 4 bases and V 5 bases, and 4 bases lay outside the gene matches. CDR3 nucleotides: TGCGCCAGCAGTCGCGGACAGGGAGAGACCCAGTACTTC. Protein: CASSRGQGETQYF.

The genes are TRBV29-1 and TRBJ2-2, with TRBD2 as a possible D gene (7 bases). V was clipped by 3 bases and J by 6 bases, with 11 bases between them. The CDR3 runs to 13 residues. Germline values: CDR1 SQVTM, CDR2 ANQGSEA. CDR3 DNA: TGCAGCGTTGATGAAGGGGGGGCCGGGGAGCTGTTTTTT. Translating it yields CSVDEGGAGELFF.

The CDR3 is CASSPRGRGYTF. CDR3 DNA: TGTGCCAGCAGCCCGAGAGGGAGAGGCTACACCTTC. J is TRBJ1-2 and V is TRBV6-1; D ambiguous. Germline CDR1 and CDR2: MNHNS and SASEGT. V was shortened by 6 bases and J by 8 bases, with 13 bases between the two germline ends. The CDR3 extends over 12 amino acids.

The genes are TRBV6-1 and TRBJ1-2; D is ambiguous. From germline, CDR1 is MNHNS and CDR2 SASEGT. V lost 2 bases to trimming and J lost 3 bases, with 7 bases between them. This CDR3 comprises 13 residues. CDR3 DNA: TGTGCCAGCAGTGAATCCCAATACTATGGCTACACCTTC. Translated, it gives CASSESQYYGYTF.

This chain joins TRBV13 and TRBJ1-3; no definite D call. V was pared by 4 bases and J by 0 bases, with 13 bases between. In germline, CDR1 is PRHDT, CDR2 FYEKMQ (reference sequence). CDR3 length: 16 residues. The CDR3 nucleotides read TGTGCCAGCAGCTCCCGTAGAGCGGCCTCTGGAAACACCATATATTTT. Protein: CASSSRRAASGNTIYF.

V is TRBV6-6 and J is TRBJ2-5; 7 bases agree with TRBD1. Germline CDR1 and CDR2: MNHNY and SVGAGI (reference sequence). The CDR3 length is 14 residues. J was trimmed by 4 bases and V by 7 bases; bases with no gene match: 9. The DNA of the CDR3 is TGTGCCAGCACCGTACAGGGGCTAATAGAGACCCAGTACTTC. Protein sequence: CASTVQGLIETQYF.

This clone has only one observation. The genes are TRBV2 and TRBJ2-1; 9 bases are a match to TRBD2. The germline CDR1 and CDR2 sequences are SNHLY and FYNNEI. The junction had 11 bases not matched to a gene; V was cut back by 5 bases and J by 3 bases. The CDR3 is 17 amino acids. The CDR3 DNA is TGTGCCAGCAGTAGAGAGGCTAGCGGGGATTTCTACAATGAGCAGTTCTTC. Its translation is CASSREASGDFYNEQFF.

V usage is TRBV9 and J usage is TRBJ2-3, with 7 bases aligning to TRBD2. Losses at the gene ends were 0 bases for V and 3 bases for J; bases not matched to a gene: 4. Germline CDR1 reads SGDLS; CDR2 reads YYNGEE. The CDR3 spans 15 residues. CDR3 nucleotide sequence: TGTGCCAGCAGCGTAGTCGGGGGGTTAACAGATACGCAGTATTTT. It codes for CASSVVGGLTDTQYF.